The TCR beta chain under discussion was sequenced for a study of T cell repertoires in cytomegalovirus infection. Findings and limits, study-wide: CMV-specific HLA-C-restricted TCR beta clonotypes dominated the ex vivo response.

From the reads, TCRdb called clonotypes with MiXCR, one entry per CDR3 protein. The table shows roughly 700,000 distinct CDR3 sequences, with roughly 33% occurring only once. With regard to this clonotype: The antigen is unknown.

Germline CDR1 SGHVS, CDR2 FNYEAQ. Trimming took 5 bases from V and 6 from J, leaving 14 bases between them. The CDR3 is 13 amino acids. V and J are TRBV7-6 and TRBJ2-7, with D maybe TRBD1 (6 bases). The specimen was cultured PBMCs, collected from culture after CMV antigen stimulation. The receptor comes from a human donor in good health (CMV status not recorded). Some clones in this sample may be carry-over from other donors' samples. The CDR3 region is CASSAGQLSEQYF. As DNA, the CDR3 is TGTGCCAGCAGCGCTGGACAGTTGTCCGAGCAGTACTTC.